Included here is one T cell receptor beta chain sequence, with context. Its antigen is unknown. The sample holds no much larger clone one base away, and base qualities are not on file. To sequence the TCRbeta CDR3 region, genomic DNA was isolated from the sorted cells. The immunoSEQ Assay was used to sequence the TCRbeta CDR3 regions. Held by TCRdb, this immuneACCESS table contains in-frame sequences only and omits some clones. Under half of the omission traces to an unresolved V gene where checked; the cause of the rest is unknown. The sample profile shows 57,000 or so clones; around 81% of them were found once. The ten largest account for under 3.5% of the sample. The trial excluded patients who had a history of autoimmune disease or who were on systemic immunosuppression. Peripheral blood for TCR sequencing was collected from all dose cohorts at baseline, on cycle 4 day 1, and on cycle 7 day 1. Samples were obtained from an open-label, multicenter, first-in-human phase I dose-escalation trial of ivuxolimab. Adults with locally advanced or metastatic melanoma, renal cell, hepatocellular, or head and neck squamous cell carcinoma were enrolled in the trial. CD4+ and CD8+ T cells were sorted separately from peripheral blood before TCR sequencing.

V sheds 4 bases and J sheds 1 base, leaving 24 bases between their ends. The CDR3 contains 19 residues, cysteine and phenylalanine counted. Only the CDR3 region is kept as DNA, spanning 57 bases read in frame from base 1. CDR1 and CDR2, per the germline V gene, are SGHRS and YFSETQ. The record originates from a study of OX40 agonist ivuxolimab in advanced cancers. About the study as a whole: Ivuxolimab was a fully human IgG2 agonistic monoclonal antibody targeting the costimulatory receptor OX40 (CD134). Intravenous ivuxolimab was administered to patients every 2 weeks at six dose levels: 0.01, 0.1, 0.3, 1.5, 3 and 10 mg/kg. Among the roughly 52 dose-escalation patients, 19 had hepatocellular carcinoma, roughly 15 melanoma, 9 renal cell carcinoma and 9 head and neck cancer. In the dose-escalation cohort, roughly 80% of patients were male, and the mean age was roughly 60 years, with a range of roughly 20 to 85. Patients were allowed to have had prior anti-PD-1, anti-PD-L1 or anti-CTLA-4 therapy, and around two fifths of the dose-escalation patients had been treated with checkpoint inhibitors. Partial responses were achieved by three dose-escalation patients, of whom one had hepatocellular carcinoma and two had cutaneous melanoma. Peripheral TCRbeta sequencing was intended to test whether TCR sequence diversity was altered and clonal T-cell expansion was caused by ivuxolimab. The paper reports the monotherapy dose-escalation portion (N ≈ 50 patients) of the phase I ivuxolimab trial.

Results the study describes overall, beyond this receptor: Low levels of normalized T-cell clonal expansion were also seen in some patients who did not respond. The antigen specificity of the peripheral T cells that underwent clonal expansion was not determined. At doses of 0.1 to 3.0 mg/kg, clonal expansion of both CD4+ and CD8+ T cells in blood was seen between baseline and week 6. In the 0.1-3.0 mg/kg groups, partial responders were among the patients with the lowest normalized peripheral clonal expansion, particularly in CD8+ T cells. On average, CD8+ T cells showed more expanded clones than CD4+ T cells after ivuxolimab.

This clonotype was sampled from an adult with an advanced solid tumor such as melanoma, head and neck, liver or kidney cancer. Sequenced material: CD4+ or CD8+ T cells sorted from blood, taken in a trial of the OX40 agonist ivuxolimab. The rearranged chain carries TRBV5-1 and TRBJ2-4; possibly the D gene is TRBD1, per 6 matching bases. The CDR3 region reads CASSQQGVYLNGAKNIQYF. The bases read TGCGCCAGCAGCCAACAGGGAGTTTATCTCAACGGGGCCAAAAACATTCAGTACTTC.